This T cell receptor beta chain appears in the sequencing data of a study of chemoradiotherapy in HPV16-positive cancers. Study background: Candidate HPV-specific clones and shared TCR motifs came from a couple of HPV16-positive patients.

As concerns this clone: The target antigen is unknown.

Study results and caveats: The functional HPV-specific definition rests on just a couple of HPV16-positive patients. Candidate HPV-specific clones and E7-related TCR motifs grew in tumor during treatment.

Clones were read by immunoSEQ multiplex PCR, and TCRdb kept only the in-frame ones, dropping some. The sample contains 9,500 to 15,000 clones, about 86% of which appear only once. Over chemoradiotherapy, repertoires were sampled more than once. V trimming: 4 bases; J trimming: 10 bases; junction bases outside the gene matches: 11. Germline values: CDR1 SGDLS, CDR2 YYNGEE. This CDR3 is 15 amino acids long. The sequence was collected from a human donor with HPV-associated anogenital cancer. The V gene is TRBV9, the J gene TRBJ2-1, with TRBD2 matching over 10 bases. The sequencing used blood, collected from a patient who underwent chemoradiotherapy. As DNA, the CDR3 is TGTGCCAGCAGCTCACAACTAGCGGGGCTGCGGGAGCAGTTCTTC. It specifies CASSSQLAGLREQFF.